This T cell receptor (beta chain) came from a study of blood T cells in healthy people across ages (dated by TCRdb to the mid-2010s). With regard to the full study: Template switching captured roughly one uniquely barcoded TCR beta cDNA molecule per two T cells in model experiments. Age-related changes in TCR beta repertoire diversity were measured in the study by deep sequencing normalized with unique cDNA molecular identifiers. Four age groups were formed from the donors: young (average approximately 15 years), middle-aged (approximately 40), aged (approximately 60) and long-lived (more than 75). To avoid experimental bias, donors of different ages were spread randomly across the sequencing lanes. Two additional independent replicas of 1 million unique cDNA reads from the same blood draw were analyzed for two donors (one aged 18 to 30 and one aged 80 or older).

This clonotype was counted many times. What antigen it recognizes has not been identified. Base qualities were left out, and no much larger clone turns up one base away. The method was 5' RACE. The instrument was an Illumina HiSeq 2500. A second PCR of about 6 to 11 cycles was performed with a sample-barcoded 5' primer and a J-beta primer mix. A unique molecular identifier was introduced onto each TCR beta cDNA molecule by a template-switch 5' adaptor carrying 12 random nucleotides. At least 3 million CDR3-containing paired-end reads were obtained from each sample. First-strand cDNA was synthesized from all RNA with the Mint cDNA synthesis kit, primed by a TRBC-specific oligonucleotide. All cDNA was treated with uracil-DNA glycosylase and then went through a first 18-cycle PCR with the universal primers M1SS and BC2_uni_R. Per the original workflow: Normalization of each sample was performed by random selection of 1 million high-quality reads, each carrying a distinct molecular identifier. Reads sharing molecular identifiers were discarded rather than binned into consensus sequences. MiTCR, with a Q25 quality threshold and the strictest error-elimination algorithm, was used for CDR3 identification, clonotype clustering and error correction. A nonparametric unseen species model using Euler transformation provided a lower-bound estimate of total TCR beta diversity. TCRdb reworked the public reads: Q25 trimming with fastp, MiXCR clone assembly, productive beta chains retained. Rows merge per CDR3 protein into single entries with the most common DNA and genes. In this record, the V and J calls reflect TCRdb's handling and not the investigators' own analysis. Recorded for this sample are approximately 670,000 distinct CDR3 sequences; approximately 40% of them occurred a single time. 30% of the sample is in the top ten clones.

Reading the germline V gene (reference sequence) gives CDR1 DFQATT and CDR2 SNEGSKA. The CDR3, cysteine through phenylalanine, is 12 amino acids long. Solely the CDR3 DNA is kept, with 36 bases framed from the first base. Findings and caveats that apply to the study as a whole: Observed TCR beta diversity per million T cells fell roughly linearly with age, and a significant reduction was already apparent by age about 38. Because the CMV infection status of the donors was unknown, age-related changes in expanded clonotypes may potentially have been confounded. Total diversity estimates from one million sequenced T cells were considered lower bounds and underestimates. Compared with the aged group, more naive CD4+ T cells, fewer expanded clones and increased TCR diversity were shown by the long-lived group, suggesting age selection. Since profiling was done on bulk unsorted PBMCs, naive and antigen-experienced compartments could not be conclusively compared. The percentage of naive T cells measured by flow cytometry correlated strongly with observed TCR beta diversity.

The donors were 40 or so Caucasian individuals from Russia, aged about 6 to 95 years, who were systemically healthy. Each donor gave roughly 9.5 milliliters of peripheral blood, collected into EDTA-treated Vacutainer tubes. Ficoll-Paque density-gradient centrifugation was used to isolate PBMCs, with at least 7 million per sample. Trizol reagent was used to extract total RNA from PBMCs, with at least 6 micrograms per sample. For every donor, an aliquot of PBMCs went through flow cytometry to measure the percentages of naive CD45RAhigh/CD27high T cells. Sequencing used blood. The TCR was taken from a man older than 75 in good health. The V and J genes are TRBV20-1 and TRBJ1-2; the D gene cannot be resolved reliably. The bases read TGCAGCCCCCCTCTAGGGTCTAATGGCTACACCTTC. It translates as CSPPLGSNGYTF.